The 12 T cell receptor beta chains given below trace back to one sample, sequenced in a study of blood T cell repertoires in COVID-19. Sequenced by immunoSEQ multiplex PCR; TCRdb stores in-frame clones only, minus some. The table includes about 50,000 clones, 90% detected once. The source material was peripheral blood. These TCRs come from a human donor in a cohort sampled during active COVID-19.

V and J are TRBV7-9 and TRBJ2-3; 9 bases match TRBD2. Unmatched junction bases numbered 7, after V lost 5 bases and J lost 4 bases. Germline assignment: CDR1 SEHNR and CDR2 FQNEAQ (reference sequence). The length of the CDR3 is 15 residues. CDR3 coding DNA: TGTGCCAGCAGCCTCGTAGCGGGAGCGGCAGATACGCAGTATTTT. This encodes CASSLVAGAADTQYF.

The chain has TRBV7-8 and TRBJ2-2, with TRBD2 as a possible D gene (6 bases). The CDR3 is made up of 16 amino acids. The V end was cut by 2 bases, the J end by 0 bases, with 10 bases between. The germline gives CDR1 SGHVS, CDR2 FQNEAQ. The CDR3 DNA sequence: TGTGCCAGCAGCTTACTAGGAGGGACGAACACCGGGGAGCTGTTTTTT. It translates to CASSLLGGTNTGELFF.

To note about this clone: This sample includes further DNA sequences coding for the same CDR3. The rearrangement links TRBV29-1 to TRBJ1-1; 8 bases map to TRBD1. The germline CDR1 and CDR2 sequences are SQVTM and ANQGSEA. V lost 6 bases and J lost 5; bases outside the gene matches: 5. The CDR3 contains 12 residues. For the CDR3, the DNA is TGCAGCGTCGGACAGGGAGGGACTGAAGCTTTCTTT. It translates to CSVGQGGTEAFF. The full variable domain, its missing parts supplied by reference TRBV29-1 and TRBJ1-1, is SAVISQKPSRDICQRGTSLTIQCQVDSQVTMMFWYRQQPGQSLTLIATANQGSEATYESGFVIDKFPISRPNLTFSTLTVSNMSPEDSSIYLCSVGQGGTEAFFGQGTRLTVV.

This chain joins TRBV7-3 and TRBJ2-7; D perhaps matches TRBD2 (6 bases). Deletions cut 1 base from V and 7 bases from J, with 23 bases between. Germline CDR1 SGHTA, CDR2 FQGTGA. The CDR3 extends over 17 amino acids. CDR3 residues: CASSLSPPTRAIGEQYF. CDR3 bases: TGTGCCAGCAGCTTAAGTCCTCCGACTAGGGCTATCGGGGAGCAGTACTTC.

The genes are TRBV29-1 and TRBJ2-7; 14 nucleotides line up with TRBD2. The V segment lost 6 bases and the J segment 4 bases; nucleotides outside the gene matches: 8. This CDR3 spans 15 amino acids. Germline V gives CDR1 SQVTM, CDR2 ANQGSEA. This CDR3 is CSVDDRTSGRYEQYF. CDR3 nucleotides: TGCAGCGTCGATGATCGGACTAGCGGGAGGTACGAGCAGTACTTC.

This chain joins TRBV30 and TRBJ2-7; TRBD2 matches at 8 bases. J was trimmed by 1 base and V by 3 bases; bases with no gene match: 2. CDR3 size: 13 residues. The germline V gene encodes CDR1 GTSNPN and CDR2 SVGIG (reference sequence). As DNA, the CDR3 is TGTGCCTGGAGCGCGGGAGGTTCCTACGAGCAGTACTTC. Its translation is CAWSAGGSYEQYF.

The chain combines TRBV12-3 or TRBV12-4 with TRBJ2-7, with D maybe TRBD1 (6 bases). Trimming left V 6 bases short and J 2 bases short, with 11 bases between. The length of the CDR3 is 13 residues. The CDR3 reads CASSKGTPYEQYF. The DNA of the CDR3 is TGTGCCAGCAGCAAAGGGACACCCTACGAGCAGTACTTC.

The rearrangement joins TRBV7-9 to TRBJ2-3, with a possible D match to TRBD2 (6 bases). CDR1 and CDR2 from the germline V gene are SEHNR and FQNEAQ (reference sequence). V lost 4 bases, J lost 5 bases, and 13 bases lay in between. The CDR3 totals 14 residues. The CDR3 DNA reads TGTGCCAGCAGCTGGGGACTGGACGAAGATACGCAGTATTTT. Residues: CASSWGLDEDTQYF.

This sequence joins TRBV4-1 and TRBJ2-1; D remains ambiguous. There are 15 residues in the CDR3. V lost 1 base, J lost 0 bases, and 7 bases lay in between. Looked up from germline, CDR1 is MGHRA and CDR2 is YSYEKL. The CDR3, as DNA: TGCGCCAGCAGCCAAGCGAGGAGCTCCTACAATGAGCAGTTCTTC. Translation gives CASSQARSSYNEQFF.

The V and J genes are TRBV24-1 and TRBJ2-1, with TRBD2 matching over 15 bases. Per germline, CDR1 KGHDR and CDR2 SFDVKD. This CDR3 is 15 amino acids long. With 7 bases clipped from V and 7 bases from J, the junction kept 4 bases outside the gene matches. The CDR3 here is CATRGTSGRKNEQFF. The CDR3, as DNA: TGTGCCACCAGGGGGACTAGCGGGAGGAAGAATGAGCAGTTCTTC.

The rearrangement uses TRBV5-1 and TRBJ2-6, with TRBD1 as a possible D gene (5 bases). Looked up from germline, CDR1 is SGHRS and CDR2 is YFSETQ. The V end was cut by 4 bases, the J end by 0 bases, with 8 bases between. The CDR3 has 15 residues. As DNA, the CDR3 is TGCGCCAGCAGCATGGACACCTCTGGGGCCAACGTCCTGACTTTC. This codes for CASSMDTSGANVLTF.

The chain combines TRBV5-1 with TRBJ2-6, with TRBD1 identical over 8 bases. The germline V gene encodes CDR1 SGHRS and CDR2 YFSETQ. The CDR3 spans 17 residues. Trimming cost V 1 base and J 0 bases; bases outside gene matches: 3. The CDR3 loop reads CASSLRTGLSGANVLTF. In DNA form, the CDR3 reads TGCGCCAGCAGCTTGAGGACAGGGCTCTCTGGGGCCAACGTCCTGACTTTC.